Presented here are 23 T cell receptor beta chains from one specimen sequenced in a study of response to subunit inactivated influenza vaccine. TCRdb re-called the RT-PCR reads with MiXCR, one entry per CDR3 protein. The data contain about 570,000 distinct CDR3 sequences, 12% of them singletons. Here the sequenced sample was PBMCs from blood, taken on the day of vaccination. The receptors here all came from a man over 45 who received an inactivated influenza vaccine.

The V call is TRBV20-1, the J call TRBJ1-6; the D gene is possibly TRBD1 (5 bases). Germline CDR1 reads DFQATT; CDR2 reads SNEGSKA (reference sequence). V was clipped by 1 base and J by 0 bases, with 13 bases between them. This CDR3 spans 17 amino acids. This chain's CDR3 is CSARGTKKSSYNSPLHF. CDR3 DNA: TGCAGTGCTAGAGGGACAAAGAAGAGCTCCTATAATTCACCCCTCCACTTT.

The V and J genes are TRBV5-1 and TRBJ2-6; no clear D gene. V dropped 4 bases and J dropped 0 bases, with 8 bases sitting between them. CDR1 and CDR2 (germline): SGHRS, YFSETQ. The CDR3 is 15 residues long. CDR3 DNA: TGCGCCAGCAGCCCTCCGGACTCTGGGGCCAACGTCCTGACTTTC. This sequence encodes CASSPPDSGANVLTF. Variable domain in full (rest from reference TRBV5-1 and TRBJ2-6): KAGVTQTPRYLIKTRGQQVTLSCSPISGHRSVSWYQQTPGQGLQFLFEYFSETQRNKGNFPGRFSGRQFSNSRSEMNVSTLELGDSALYLCASSPPDSGANVLTFGAGSRLTVL.

This clonotype was found many times. CDR3 coding DNA: TGTGCCAGCACGCTATTCAGACAGGGGACTAGCAGAGCTGAGCAGTTCTTC. Translated: CASTLFRQGTSRAEQFF. This chain links TRBV6-1 with TRBJ2-1; tentatively, D is TRBD2 (9 bases). The CDR3 runs 17 residues. Trimming took off 7 bases at V and 9 bases at J, with 28 bases between the two ends. Germline V CDR1 and CDR2: MNHNS, SASEGT.

This clonotype was counted a few times. This chain joins TRBV12-3 or TRBV12-4 and TRBJ1-1; D remains unclear. The CDR3 has 14 amino acids. Trimming left V 0 bases short and J 1 base short, with 6 bases between. The CDR3 loop is CASSLAEGNTEAFF. CDR3 coding DNA: TGTGCCAGCAGTTTAGCGGAGGGGAACACTGAAGCTTTCTTT.

This clonotype showed up many times. The rearrangement joins TRBV3-1 to TRBJ2-1, with D uncertain. The CDR3 consists of 14 residues. Germline V gives CDR1 LGHDT, CDR2 YNNKEL (reference sequence). Trimming stripped 0 bases from V and 7 bases from J, with 10 bases between. CDR3 nucleotide sequence: TGTGCCAGCAGCCAAGATCTTCCCTGGAATGAGCAGTTCTTC. Translation gives CASSQDLPWNEQFF.

This clonotype was detected a few times. A much larger clonotype is one base distant, so this may be a read error. CDR3 loop: CSARDGGYHYNEQFF. The CDR3 nucleotides read TGCAGTGCTAGAGATGGCGGGTATCACTACAATGAGCAGTTCTTC. The chain employs TRBV20-1 and TRBJ2-1, with D possibly TRBD2 on 5 matching bases. This CDR3 comprises 15 residues. Trimming shortened V by 0 bases and J by 3 bases, and 12 bases separated the two germline ends. Germline CDR1 DFQATT, CDR2 SNEGSKA (reference sequence).

V usage is TRBV11-1 and J usage is TRBJ2-3, with 7 bases lining up with TRBD1. Trimming removed 4 bases from V and 1 base from J; junction bases left unmatched: 14. Germline CDR1 and CDR2: SGHAT and FQDESV (reference sequence). The CDR3 runs to 18 residues. The CDR3 DNA is TGTGCCAGCAGCTCCGGCCCTAGAGGGGGCATTGGCACAGATACGCAGTATTTT. This gives the protein CASSSGPRGGIGTDTQYF.

This clonotype came up a few times. The J gene is TRBJ1-1, the V gene TRBV29-1; 10 bases align to TRBD1. CDR3 size: 15 residues. The V gene's germline CDR1 is SQVTM and CDR2 ANQGSEA. V was pared by 7 bases and J by 0 bases, with 8 bases of the junction left unmatched. The CDR3 DNA follows: TGCAGCGGCCGGGACAGGGGATTCATGAACACTGAAGCTTTCTTT. This gives the protein CSGRDRGFMNTEAFF.

This clonotype was observed a handful of times. V is TRBV20-1 and J is TRBJ2-4; 7 nucleotides match TRBD2. V trimming: 3 bases; J trimming: 2 bases; junction bases outside the gene matches: 10. This CDR3 has 16 amino acids. In germline, CDR1 is DFQATT, CDR2 SNEGSKA (reference sequence). The CDR3 region is CSASPLRGSTKNIQYF. The DNA of the CDR3 is TGCAGTGCTAGTCCCCTGCGCGGGAGCACCAAAAACATTCAGTACTTC.

The V call is TRBV20-1, the J call TRBJ2-1, with D possibly TRBD1 on 5 matching bases. V dropped 0 bases and J dropped 0 bases, with 12 bases sitting between them. Germline V lookup: CDR1 DFQATT, CDR2 SNEGSKA (reference sequence). The CDR3 sequence is 16 residues long. The CDR3 here is CSARDPRQRSYNEQFF. CDR3 nucleotide sequence: TGCAGTGCTAGAGATCCCAGACAGCGCTCCTACAATGAGCAGTTCTTC.

V is TRBV11-2 and J is TRBJ2-3; 14 nucleotides agree with TRBD2. Germline CDR1 and CDR2: SGHAT and FQNNGV. The CDR3 is 16 amino acids. The trim removed 5 bases at V and 6 bases at J, leaving 7 bases unmatched. The CDR3 reads CASSLVTSGGADTQYF. The CDR3 region has the DNA TGTGCCAGCAGCCTCGTGACTAGCGGGGGGGCGGATACGCAGTATTTT.

V and J are TRBV7-2 and TRBJ2-7, with TRBD2 matching over 9 bases. There are 15 residues in the CDR3. Germline CDR1 and CDR2: SGHTA and FQGNSA. Unmatched junction bases numbered 7, after V lost 5 bases and J lost 2 bases. CDR3 DNA sequence: TGTGCCAGCAGCCCGCAGCTAGCGGGGCCCTACGAGCAGTACTTC. Translating it yields CASSPQLAGPYEQYF.

This clonotype was detected a few times. V gene TRBV11-2 combines with J gene TRBJ2-3; D might be TRBD1 (7 bases). The V end lost 2 bases, the J end lost 3 bases, and 24 bases lay between the germline ends. The V gene's germline CDR1 is SGHAT and CDR2 FQNNGV. The CDR3 length is 19 residues. CDR3 loop: CASSLRGRPGGLGTDTQYF. The CDR3, as DNA: TGTGCCAGCAGCTTAAGAGGTCGACCAGGGGGGCTGGGGACAGATACGCAGTATTTT.

This chain uses TRBV15 with TRBJ2-7, with D tentatively TRBD1 (6 bases). The CDR3 spans 15 residues. CDR1 and CDR2 from the germline V gene are LNHNV and YYDKDF (reference sequence). Between the trimmed V and J ends, which lost 3 bases and 4 bases, there was a span of 16 bases. The DNA for the CDR3 is TGTGCCACCAGCAGGGTAACAGGGAAGGGTTACGAGCAGTACTTC. Translating gives CATSRVTGKGYEQYF.

V usage is TRBV7-8 and J usage is TRBJ2-3, with 11 bases identical to TRBD2. V lost 1 base to trimming and J lost 8 bases; unmatched junction nucleotides: 8. In germline, CDR1 is SGHVS, CDR2 FQNEAQ. The CDR3 sequence is 16 residues long. The CDR3 here is CASSLGLAGTHSTQYF. The CDR3 DNA follows: TGTGCCAGCAGCTTAGGACTAGCGGGGACGCATAGTACGCAGTATTTT.

Comments on this clonotype: This clone may be a read error of a much larger clone one base away. J is TRBJ2-1 and V is TRBV20-1; D is undetermined. CDR1 DFQATT and CDR2 SNEGSKA come from the germline V gene (reference sequence). This CDR3 has 16 amino acids. The CDR3 spells CCARDLPRSLRNEQFF. CDR3 DNA: TGCTGTGCTAGAGATCTCCCGAGGTCCCTACGCAATGAGCAGTTCTTC.

There are a few counts of this clonotype. V and J are TRBV7-9 and TRBJ2-3, with 8 bases matching TRBD1. The trim removed 5 bases at V and 0 bases at J, leaving 4 bases unmatched. In germline, CDR1 is SEHNR, CDR2 FQNEAQ (reference sequence). The CDR3 is made up of 15 amino acids. This chain's CDR3 is CASSPWDRSTDTQYF. The CDR3 coding sequence is TGTGCCAGCAGCCCCTGGGACAGGAGCACAGATACGCAGTATTTT.

V and J are TRBV4-1 and TRBJ1-1; D uncertain. V was clipped by 4 bases and J by 0 bases, with 12 bases between them. This CDR3 has 15 residues. Germline V CDR1 and CDR2: MGHRA, YSYEKL. CDR3 sequence: CASSPPGSLNTEAFF. The CDR3, as DNA: TGCGCCAGCAGCCCCCCGGGGAGCTTGAACACTGAAGCTTTCTTT.

The chain carries TRBV4-3 and TRBJ2-7; D call uncertain. This CDR3 comprises 17 residues. V was pared by 0 bases and J by 4 bases, with 19 bases between. CDR1 LGHNA and CDR2 YSLEER come from the germline V gene. The chain's CDR3 is CASSQDFRTVLPYEQYF. The CDR3 DNA follows: TGCGCCAGCAGCCAAGATTTCAGAACAGTACTCCCTTACGAGCAGTACTTC.

This clonotype appeared a few times. The CDR3 sequence is CAISESPDGVTGELFF. The CDR3 DNA sequence: TGTGCCATCAGTGAGTCCCCGGACGGAGTAACCGGGGAGCTGTTTTTT. The chain carries TRBV10-3 and TRBJ2-2; D remains ambiguous. The CDR3 covers 16 residues. With 0 bases removed from V and 5 bases from J, the gap between germline ends came to 13 bases. Germline V gene data show CDR1 as ENHRY and CDR2 as SYGVKD.

This chain links TRBV6-1 with TRBJ1-2; D ambiguous. V lost 6 bases to trimming and J lost 2 bases, with 13 bases between them. The germline V gene has CDR1 MNHNS and CDR2 SASEGT. This CDR3 contains 14 residues. CDR3 residues: CASRRRTPNYGYTF. The CDR3 DNA reads TGTGCCAGCAGACGGAGGACGCCGAACTATGGCTACACCTTC.

This clonotype was recorded many times. J is TRBJ2-5 and V is TRBV4-2, with D maybe TRBD2 (5 bases). This CDR3 comprises 16 residues. Germline V CDR1 and CDR2: LGHNA, YNFKEQ. Trimming removed 2 bases at V and 5 bases at J, with 18 bases between. The CDR3 nucleotides read TGTGCCAGCAGCCAAAATGCGAGGGCGGAGTGGGAGACCCAGTACTTC. Amino acids: CASSQNARAEWETQYF.

The V call is TRBV4-2, the J call TRBJ2-3; D remains ambiguous. Trimming left V 4 bases short and J 2 bases short, with 22 bases between. The germline V gene has CDR1 LGHNA and CDR2 YNFKEQ. The CDR3 spans 18 residues. DNA of the CDR3: TGTGCCAGCAGCCCTAATAAGGTCTACCCAGGCTACACAGATACGCAGTATTTT. It specifies CASSPNKVYPGYTDTQYF.